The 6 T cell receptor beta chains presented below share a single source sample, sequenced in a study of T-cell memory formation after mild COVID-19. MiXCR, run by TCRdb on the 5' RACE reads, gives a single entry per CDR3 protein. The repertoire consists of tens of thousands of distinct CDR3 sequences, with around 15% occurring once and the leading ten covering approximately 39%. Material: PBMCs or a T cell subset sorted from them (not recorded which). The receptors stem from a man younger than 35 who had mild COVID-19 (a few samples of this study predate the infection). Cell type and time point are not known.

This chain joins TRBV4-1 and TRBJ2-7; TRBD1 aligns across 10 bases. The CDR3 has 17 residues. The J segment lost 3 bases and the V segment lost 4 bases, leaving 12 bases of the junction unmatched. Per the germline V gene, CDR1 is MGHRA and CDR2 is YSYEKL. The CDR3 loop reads CASSLFAPGQGYYEQYF. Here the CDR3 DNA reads TGCGCCAGCAGCCTCTTTGCCCCGGGACAGGGGTACTACGAGCAGTACTTC.

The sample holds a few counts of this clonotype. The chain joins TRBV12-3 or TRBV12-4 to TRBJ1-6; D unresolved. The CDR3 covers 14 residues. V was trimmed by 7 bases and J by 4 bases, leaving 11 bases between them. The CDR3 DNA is TGTGCCAGCACGTTGGGAGCTTATAATTCACCCCTCCACTTT. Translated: CASTLGAYNSPLHF.

CDR3 protein: CASSEPSGALTDTQYF. The CDR3 DNA reads TGTGCCAGCAGCGAACCTAGCGGGGCACTCACAGATACGCAGTATTTT. The chain couples TRBV9 to TRBJ2-3; 9 bases align to TRBD2. CDR1 is SGDLS, CDR2 YYNGEE, per germline. J gave up 2 bases and V 3 bases, and 7 bases lay outside the gene matches. CDR3 size: 16 residues.

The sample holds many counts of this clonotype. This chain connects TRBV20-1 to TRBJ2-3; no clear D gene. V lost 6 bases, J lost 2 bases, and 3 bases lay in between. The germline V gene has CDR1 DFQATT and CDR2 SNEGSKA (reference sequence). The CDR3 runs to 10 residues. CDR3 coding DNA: TGCAGTGCCATCACAGATACGCAGTATTTT. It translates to CSAITDTQYF.

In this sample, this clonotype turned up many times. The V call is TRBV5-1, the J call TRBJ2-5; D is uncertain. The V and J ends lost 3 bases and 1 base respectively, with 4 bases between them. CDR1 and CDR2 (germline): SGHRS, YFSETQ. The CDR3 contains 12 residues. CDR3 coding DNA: TGCGCCAGCAGCTCCACCCAAGAGACCCAGTACTTC. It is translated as CASSSTQETQYF.

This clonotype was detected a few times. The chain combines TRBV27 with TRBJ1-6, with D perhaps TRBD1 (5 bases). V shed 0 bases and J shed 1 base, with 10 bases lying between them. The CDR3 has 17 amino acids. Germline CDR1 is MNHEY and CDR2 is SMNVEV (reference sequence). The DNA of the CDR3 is TGTGCCAGCAGTTTATCGGCAGGGCGATCCTATAATTCACCCCTCCACTTT. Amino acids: CASSLSAGRSYNSPLHF.